These 19 T cell receptor beta chains were sequenced from one sample in a study of CXCR3-negative and CXCR3-positive naive CD8 T cells. Whole-study results and caveats: Compared with CXCR3-negative naive cells, CXCR3-positive naive cells showed more hydrophobic TRB CDR3s.

Their cognate antigens are unknown. In preparing the TRB cDNA libraries, 5' RACE with UMI labels was used. TCRdb reworked the 5' RACE reads into one entry per CDR3 protein, no DNA. The table counts more than 100,000 distinct CDR3 sequences; 0.41% lies in the top ten. Sequencing was carried out using naive CXCR3+ CD8+ T cells from blood. Subset reported: CD45RO-CCR7+CD27+CD95- naive CD8+ T cells expressing CXCR3 (TNR3+). The source of these receptors is a human donor in good health. Some clones in this sample may be carry-over from other donors' samples.

The rearrangement uses TRBV19 and TRBJ1-1; TCRdb indicates TRBD1, and absent DNA this call remains unverified. There are 14 residues in the CDR3. The germline gives CDR1 LNHDA, CDR2 SQIVND (reference sequence). CDR3 in amino acids: CASSWTGTNTEAFF.

The chain's CDR3 is CASSEGGEQYF. V and J are TRBV6-1 and TRBJ2-7. The length of the CDR3 is 11 residues. CDR1 MNHNS and CDR2 SASEGT come from the germline V gene.

The chain links TRBV29-1 to TRBJ2-3; as DNA is missing, the TRBD1 call by TCRdb cannot be tested. CDR1 SQVTM and CDR2 ANQGSEA come from the germline V gene. This CDR3 comprises 14 residues. The CDR3: CSVEGTGNSDTQYF.

This sequence joins TRBV11-2 and TRBJ2-2; TCRdb's D call, TRBD1, is unchecked because there is no DNA. This CDR3 spans 14 amino acids. Germline V gene sequence: CDR1 SGHAT, CDR2 FQNNGV. This chain's CDR3 is CASSYAQGTGELFF.

V usage is TRBV4-2 and J usage is TRBJ2-2; as DNA is missing, the TRBD1 call by TCRdb cannot be tested. The CDR3 totals 15 residues. The germline gives CDR1 LGHNA, CDR2 YNFKEQ. Here the CDR3 reads CASSLRTGTGGELFF.

The chain has TRBV28 and TRBJ2-3; TCRdb's D call of TRBD1 is untestable without DNA. Germline CDR1 is MDHEN and CDR2 is SYDVKM. The CDR3 is made up of 14 amino acids. The CDR3 here is CATQRQGSTDTQYF. Supplemented by reference TRBV28 and TRBJ2-3, the full variable domain reads DVKVTQSSRYLVKRTGEKVFLECVQDMDHENMFWYRQDPGLGLRLIYFSYDVKMKEKGDIPEGYSVSREKKERFSLILESASTNQTSMYLCATQRQGSTDTQYFGPGTRLTVL.

The V call is TRBV5-1, the J call TRBJ2-7; TCRdb picks TRBD1, but there is no DNA to check that call. Germline CDR1 reads SGHRS; CDR2 reads YFSETQ. CDR3 size: 14 residues. The CDR3 region is CASSPAGTGYEQYF. Together with reference TRBV5-1 and TRBJ2-7, the CDR3 gives the full variable domain: KAGVTQTPRYLIKTRGQQVTLSCSPISGHRSVSWYQQTPGQGLQFLFEYFSETQRNKGNFPGRFSGRQFSNSRSEMNVSTLELGDSALYLCASSPAGTGYEQYFGPGTRLTVT.

The J gene is TRBJ1-4, the V gene TRBV15; TCRdb gives TRBD1 as the D gene, but with no DNA this cannot be confirmed. Germline V gene lookup returns CDR1 LNHNV and CDR2 YYDKDF (reference sequence). The CDR3 is 14 amino acids. CDR3 protein: CATSAGQGGEKLFF. Complete variable domain (other parts from reference TRBV15 and TRBJ1-4): DAMVIQNPRYQVTQFGKPVTLSCSQTLNHNVMYWYQQKSSQAPKLLFHYYDKDFNNEADTPDNFQSRRPNTSFCFLDIRSPGLGDTAMYLCATSAGQGGEKLFFGSGTQLSVL.

The V and J genes are TRBV6-5 and TRBJ2-1; TCRdb gives TRBD2 as the D gene, but with no DNA this cannot be confirmed. The germline V gene has CDR1 MNHEY and CDR2 SVGAGI. The CDR3 consists of 19 residues. This CDR3 reads CASSYGYGRREGLYNEQFF.

This rearrangement joins TRBV28 to TRBJ2-2; absent DNA, TCRdb's TRBD1 call cannot be checked. The CDR3 totals 18 residues. Germline loops: CDR1 MDHEN, CDR2 SYDVKM. The CDR3: CASSFPVRTGDNAGELFF.

The chain carries TRBV13 and TRBJ2-5; lacking DNA, the TRBD1 call made by TCRdb goes unchecked. Per the germline V gene, CDR1 is PRHDT and CDR2 is FYEKMQ (reference sequence). This CDR3 has 15 residues. The CDR3: CASSATDRLTETQYF.

The chain employs TRBV7-9 and TRBJ2-3. There are 16 residues in the CDR3. Per germline, CDR1 SEHNR and CDR2 FQNEAQ (reference sequence). CDR3 protein: CASSLEMAKNTDTQYF.

The J gene is TRBJ2-3, the V gene TRBV29-1. CDR1 SQVTM and CDR2 ANQGSEA come from the germline V gene. The CDR3 consists of 13 residues. The CDR3: CSVDEFSTDTQYF.

The chain couples TRBV5-5 to TRBJ2-5. Germline V CDR1 and CDR2: SGHKS, YYEKEE (reference sequence). This CDR3 region has 14 residues. CDR3 sequence: CASSYGELEETQYF.

The CDR3 loop is CASSGDIPNTGELFF. The gene calls are TRBV5-1 and TRBJ2-2. There are 15 residues in the CDR3. The V gene's germline CDR1 is SGHRS and CDR2 YFSETQ. Complete variable domain (other parts from reference TRBV5-1 and TRBJ2-2): KAGVTQTPRYLIKTRGQQVTLSCSPISGHRSVSWYQQTPGQGLQFLFEYFSETQRNKGNFPGRFSGRQFSNSRSEMNVSTLELGDSALYLCASSGDIPNTGELFFGEGSRLTVL.

This chain connects TRBV4-2 to TRBJ1-1. CDR3 length: 11 amino acids. Per germline, CDR1 LGHNA and CDR2 YNFKEQ. This CDR3 is CASVVRTEAFF.

The V and J genes are TRBV7-2 and TRBJ2-7. This CDR3 region has 16 residues. From germline, CDR1 is SGHTA and CDR2 FQGNSA. The CDR3 here is CASSLGMALPTYEQYF.

The chain links TRBV7-3 to TRBJ2-7; the TRBD2 assignment by TCRdb is unverifiable without DNA. The CDR3 sequence is 12 residues long. The germline gives CDR1 SGHTA, CDR2 FQGTGA. CDR3: CASSNMGGEQYF.

The V gene is TRBV12-3 or TRBV12-4, the J gene TRBJ1-1. The length of the CDR3 is 14 residues. The CDR3: CASSGDIMNTEAFF.